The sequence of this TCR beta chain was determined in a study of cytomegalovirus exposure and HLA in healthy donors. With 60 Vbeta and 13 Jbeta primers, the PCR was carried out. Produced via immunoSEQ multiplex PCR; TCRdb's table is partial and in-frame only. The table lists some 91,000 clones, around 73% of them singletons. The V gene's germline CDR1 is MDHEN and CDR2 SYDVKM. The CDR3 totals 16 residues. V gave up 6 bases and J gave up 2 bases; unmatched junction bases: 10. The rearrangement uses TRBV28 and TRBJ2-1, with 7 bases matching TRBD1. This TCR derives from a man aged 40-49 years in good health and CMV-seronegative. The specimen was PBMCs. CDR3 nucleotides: TGTGCCAGCAGGGTTCTCGGGACAGCGGCCTACAATGAGCAGTTCTTC. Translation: CASRVLGTAAYNEQFF.